The sequence of this TCR beta chain was determined in a study of PD-L1 blockade in urothelial cancer (dated by TCRdb to the late 2010s). For the study in its entirety: Every patient began therapy at some point between 2014 and 2015 and was given atezolizumab 1,200 mg intravenously every 3 weeks. Blood samples were analyzed at 3 weeks after treatment start (second dose) and at 6 weeks after treatment start. In the same patients, pretreatment tumors underwent whole exome sequencing and RNA sequencing in addition to TCR sequencing. Durable clinical benefit was achieved by nine patients but not by the remaining 20. Approximately 29 patients had pretreatment blood TCR-seq, about 24 had at least one posttreatment blood collection, and about 24 had tumor TCR-seq. Durable clinical benefit was defined as progression-free survival longer than 6 months, and TCR features were also tested against progression-free and overall survival. Blood samples gave median yields of 141,255 T cells and approximately 80,000 unique TCRs, along with a median clonality of 0.080. An ECOG performance status of 0 or 1 was recorded for the patients, and 0 to 3 prior chemotherapy regimens had been received by the patients. The study was an exploratory multi-omic analysis of somatic, immune and clinical correlates of response to PD-L1 blockade with atezolizumab in urothelial cancer. About 85% of the 29 patients were identified as males with urothelial cancer of bladder origin, and a prior smoking history was reported by 18 of 29 patients. Pretreatment tumor samples and matched peripheral blood, collected serially before and after atezolizumab treatment, underwent TCR sequencing.

With regard to this clone: Which antigen it targets is not known. The sample holds no much larger clone one base away, and base qualities are not on file.

Study-wide findings and limitations: A pretreatment peripheral blood TCR clonality below the median was linked to improved progression-free and overall survival. Patients with durable benefit showed greater expansion of tumor-associated TCR clones in peripheral blood 3 weeks after starting treatment (n ≈ 20, p = 0.022). Because the sample size was small (n ≈ 28) and many of the analyses were exploratory, the results are meant to be hypothesis-generating.

What this sample's time point label stands for: pretreatment peripheral blood. A total of around 30 patients with locally advanced or metastatic urothelial carcinoma, treated at Memorial Sloan Kettering on a trial protocol, made up the cohort. Peripheral blood mononuclear cells were collected from each patient pretreatment and during treatment, giving between 1 and 8 total time points per patient. The Qiagen DNeasy Blood extraction kit was used to purify genomic DNA from total PBMCs and tumor samples. PBMCs were collected pretreatment and during treatment and were isolated and stored as previously described. Each PCR received spiked-in synthetic TCR analog templates so that absolute template abundance could be estimated from read counts. The immunoSEQ assay was used to amplify TCRbeta CDR3 regions from genomic DNA with bias-controlled V and J gene primers. Rearranged TCRbeta segments were sequenced at approximately 20X coverage. The authors' pipeline ran thus. Sequencing errors were corrected by clustering and CDR3s were annotated against IMGT to assign V, D and J genes. Only productive TCRbeta rearrangements were used in downstream analyses, excluding out-of-frame or stop-codon sequences. To compute clonality, Shannon entropy was normalized by the log of the number of unique productive sequences and then subtracted from one. Fisher's exact test with Benjamini-Hochberg correction, at a threshold of adjusted p below 0.01, was used to find clones that differed between time points or between blood and tumor. TCRdb took this table from immuneACCESS and kept in-frame rearrangements with V and J called. Such tables lack part of the clones; where checked against another copy, unresolved V genes explain under half of the gap, and the rest is unexplained. V and J calls and clone size are given by that table; D and trimming were obtained from the DNA. The sample table shows about 80,000 clones, and roughly 80% are seen once. The top ten hold less than 8.5% of the sample.

The receptor's source is a man aged 35 to 55 with urothelial cancer. The starting material was PBMCs, obtained around atezolizumab (anti-PD-L1) treatment.

For the CDR3, the sequence is CASSPGPSVAKNIQYF. In nucleotide form, the sequence is TGCGCCAGCAGCCCAGGGCCGTCCGTAGCCAAAAACATTCAGTACTTC. The receptor chain draws on TRBV5-1 and TRBJ2-4; TRBD1 is a weak D gene call, 5 bases matching. Taken from the germline V gene, the CDR1 and CDR2 loops are SGHRS and YFSETQ. A distance of 14 bases separates the germline ends of V and J, which lose 4 bases and 0 bases respectively. The CDR3 runs 16 residues from the cysteine to the phenylalanine. Just CDR3 DNA is preserved here, 48 bases in frame from base 1. Reference TRBV5-1 and TRBJ2-4 genes cover what lies past the CDR3, so the full variable domain is KAGVTQTPRYLIKTRGQQVTLSCSPISGHRSVSWYQQTPGQGLQFLFEYFSETQRNKGNFPGRFSGRQFSNSRSEMNVSTLELGDSALYLCASSPGPSVAKNIQYFGAGTRLSVL.